Below are 24 T cell receptor beta chains sequenced from a single sample in a study of blood T cell repertoires in COVID-19. Profiling relied on immunoSEQ multiplex PCR, and the TCRdb table lists in-frame clones only, not all of them. The repertoire has some 150,000 clones, more than 75% of them found once; the top ten carry 1% to 1.5%. The sequenced material came from PBMCs or T cells enriched from blood (not recorded which). All receptors derive from a woman aged 25-40 years with acute COVID-19.

The chain combines TRBV27 with TRBJ2-5, with D perhaps matching TRBD1 (6 bases). Germline V CDR1 and CDR2: MNHEY, SMNVEV (reference sequence). The CDR3 runs to 14 residues. Trimming stripped 3 bases from V and 7 bases from J, with 15 bases between. The CDR3 coding sequence is TGTGCCAGCAGTTTTGGCGAGGGGGAAGGGACCCAGTACTTC. Translating it yields CASSFGEGEGTQYF.

V is TRBV18 and J is TRBJ2-7, with 7 bases matching TRBD2. J was trimmed by 0 bases and V by 2 bases; bases with no gene match: 1. Germline V gene sequence: CDR1 KGHSH, CDR2 LQKENI. The CDR3 has 14 amino acids. Here the CDR3 reads CASSPERDSYEQYF. DNA of the CDR3: TGTGCCAGCTCACCAGAGCGGGACTCCTACGAGCAGTACTTC.

The chain recombines TRBV7-8 with TRBJ1-5; D remains unclear. V was shortened by 4 bases and J by 1 base, with 5 bases between the two germline ends. The CDR3 covers 13 residues. CDR1 and CDR2 from the germline V gene are SGHVS and FQNEAQ. CDR3 nucleotides: TGTGCCAGCAGCTCCCAGAGCAATCAGCCCCAGCATTTT. This codes for CASSSQSNQPQHF.

This clone came up a few times. This chain connects TRBV28 to TRBJ2-5, with unresolved D. V shed 3 bases and J shed 5 bases, with 4 bases lying between them. Germline-derived CDR1 and CDR2 are MDHEN and SYDVKM. This CDR3 has 11 amino acids. As DNA, the CDR3 is TGTGCCAGCAGTTTCTTCGAGACCCAGTACTTC. This codes for CASSFFETQYF.

The genes are TRBV18 and TRBJ1-4, with 9 bases fitting TRBD1. The CDR3 runs to 16 residues. V was clipped by 6 bases and J by 7 bases; unmatched bases: 12. In germline, CDR1 is KGHSH, CDR2 LQKENI. The CDR3 reads CASSRNPGQGPEKLFF. The CDR3 bases are TGTGCCAGCTCCCGCAACCCGGGACAGGGTCCTGAAAAACTGTTTTTT.

The chain recombines TRBV9 with TRBJ2-1; D uncertain. Trimming stripped 0 bases from V and 0 bases from J, with 4 bases between. The CDR3 extends over 14 amino acids. CDR1 is SGDLS, CDR2 YYNGEE, per germline. The CDR3 nucleotides read TGTGCCAGCAGCGTAGGTAGCTCCTACAATGAGCAGTTCTTC. This gives the protein CASSVGSSYNEQFF.

This clone occurred once. This rearrangement joins TRBV28 to TRBJ2-7; D might be TRBD2 (5 bases). Germline assignment: CDR1 MDHEN and CDR2 SYDVKM. Trimming cost V 4 bases and J 0 bases, with 7 bases left between them. The CDR3 totals 13 residues. CDR3 nucleotides: TGTGCCAGCAGTTCCCGGGACTCCTACGAGCAGTACTTC. The encoded protein is CASSSRDSYEQYF.

This clone was seen only a few times. This rearrangement joins TRBV6-6 to TRBJ2-7, with D hard to call. V gave up 2 bases and J gave up 2 bases, with 10 bases separating them. The CDR3 covers 14 residues. Germline V gives CDR1 MNHNY, CDR2 SVGAGI (reference sequence). The CDR3 loop reads CASSYEVGAYEQYF. In DNA form, the CDR3 reads TGTGCCAGCAGTTACGAGGTCGGAGCCTACGAGCAGTACTTC.

The rearrangement links TRBV15 to TRBJ2-3; D perhaps matches TRBD2 (5 bases). Deletions cut 5 bases from V and 3 bases from J, with 18 bases between. Germline V CDR1 and CDR2: LNHNV, YYDKDF (reference sequence). The CDR3 is made up of 16 amino acids. CDR3 nucleotide sequence: TGTGCCACCAGCTATGCTCCCGGGGTAGGGACAGATACGCAGTATTTT. Amino acid sequence: CATSYAPGVGTDTQYF. Full variable domain (remainder filled in from reference TRBV15 and TRBJ2-3): DAMVIQNPRYQVTQFGKPVTLSCSQTLNHNVMYWYQQKSSQAPKLLFHYYDKDFNNEADTPDNFQSRRPNTSFCFLDIRSPGLGDTAMYLCATSYAPGVGTDTQYFGPGTRLTVL.

This chain uses TRBV7-3 with TRBJ1-1; unclear D gene. V dropped 3 bases and J dropped 4 bases, with 9 bases sitting between them. This CDR3 contains 13 residues. Germline CDR1 SGHTA, CDR2 FQGTGA. Written as DNA, the CDR3 is TGTGCCAGCAGCTTTTCCTTGAGCACTGAAGCTTTCTTT. Its translation: CASSFSLSTEAFF.

The chain carries TRBV7-3 and TRBJ2-5, with TRBD2 as a possible D gene (6 bases). The CDR3 extends over 16 amino acids. The germline V and J ends were trimmed by 2 bases and 1 base, with 14 bases remaining between them. CDR1 SGHTA and CDR2 FQGTGA come from the germline V gene. The CDR3 region is CASSLLGGAGQETQYF. The CDR3 DNA reads TGTGCCAGCAGCTTATTGGGGGGAGCGGGCCAAGAGACCCAGTACTTC.

The chain is built from TRBV28 and TRBJ1-5; D unresolved. Germline assignment: CDR1 MDHEN and CDR2 SYDVKM. The CDR3 length is 13 residues. The ends were cut back, 2 bases at V and 4 bases at J, with 6 bases in the middle. The CDR3 nucleotides are TGTGCCAGCAGTTTACTATCGAATCAGCCCCAGCATTTT. Translating gives CASSLLSNQPQHF.

The chain has TRBV5-6 and TRBJ2-2; 7 positions agree with TRBD1. The CDR3 is 18 residues long. The germline CDR1 and CDR2 sequences are SGHDT and YYEEEE. Germline trimming cut 2 bases from V and 2 bases from J; bases unmatched to any gene: 12. The CDR3 protein is CASSFFVPGQTNTGELFF. The CDR3 DNA follows: TGTGCCAGCAGCTTTTTTGTTCCGGGACAGACTAACACCGGGGAGCTGTTTTTT.

This chain connects TRBV6-1 to TRBJ2-7; the D is unclear. Trimming cost V 2 bases and J 2 bases, with 7 bases left between them. CDR1 and CDR2 (germline): MNHNS, SASEGT. The CDR3 is 13 amino acids. DNA of the CDR3: TGTGCCAGCAGTGAATCGGGTCCCTACGAGCAGTACTTC. It specifies CASSESGPYEQYF.

This chain connects TRBV4-3 to TRBJ2-7; 9 bases are a match to TRBD2. Germline V gene sequence: CDR1 LGHNA, CDR2 YSLEER. This CDR3 is built from 14 residues. V gave up 2 bases and J gave up 3 bases; unmatched junction bases: 2. CDR3 loop: CASSQQTSGYEQYF. The CDR3 nucleotides are TGCGCCAGCAGCCAACAGACTAGCGGCTACGAGCAGTACTTC.

The rearrangement joins TRBV12-3 or TRBV12-4 to TRBJ1-2; 9 bases align to TRBD1. The CDR3 covers 12 residues. J gave up 8 bases and V 7 bases, and 5 bases lay outside the gene matches. The CDR3 loop is CASTLQGAGYTF. The CDR3 DNA is TGTGCCAGCACCCTACAGGGGGCCGGCTACACCTTC.

The chain recombines TRBV28 with TRBJ1-5; D not certain. CDR1 is MDHEN, CDR2 SYDVKM, per germline. V was cut by 5 bases and J by 1 base, with 24 bases left in between. The CDR3 length is 19 residues. The CDR3 region is CASSLPGSTHSLSNQPQHF. The CDR3 bases are TGTGCCAGCAGTCTTCCAGGATCCACTCATTCGTTAAGCAATCAGCCCCAGCATTTT.

The V gene is TRBV4-1, the J gene TRBJ1-5; 7 bases align to TRBD1. This CDR3 spans 14 amino acids. V lost 0 bases, J lost 9 bases, and 5 bases stayed unmatched. Germline V lookup: CDR1 MGHRA, CDR2 YSYEKL. For the CDR3, the DNA is TGCGCCAGCAGCCAAGACCAGACAGGGAGGCCCCAGCATTTT. Amino acids: CASSQDQTGRPQHF.

This clone was seen just once. The chain is built from TRBV14 and TRBJ2-7, with D possibly matching TRBD2 (5 bases). This CDR3 region has 15 residues. V was clipped by 2 bases and J by 0 bases, with 11 bases between them. Per germline, CDR1 SGHDN and CDR2 FVKESK. The CDR3 DNA follows: TGTGCCAGCAGCCAATCATCGGGGAGCTCCTACGAGCAGTACTTC. Translated, it gives CASSQSSGSSYEQYF.

This sequence joins TRBV30 and TRBJ2-7, with no clear D. The V and J ends lost 5 bases and 5 bases respectively, with 10 bases between them. The length of the CDR3 is 11 residues. The germline V gene encodes CDR1 GTSNPN and CDR2 SVGIG (reference sequence). DNA of the CDR3: TGTGCCTGGGGCACCGGTAACGAGCAGTACTTC. Residues: CAWGTGNEQYF.

The gene calls are TRBV4-3 and TRBJ1-3, with D possibly TRBD1 on 6 matching bases. The V end lost 4 bases, the J end lost 0 bases, and 13 bases lay between the germline ends. The CDR3 has 16 amino acids. Germline CDR1 and CDR2: LGHNA and YSLEER. DNA for the CDR3: TGCGCCAGCAGCCGGGAGGGGGAGGGCTCTGGAAACACCATATATTTT. This codes for CASSREGEGSGNTIYF.

This sequence joins TRBV20-1 and TRBJ2-1; tentatively, D is TRBD1 (5 bases). CDR1 and CDR2 (germline): DFQATT, SNEGSKA (reference sequence). With 3 bases removed from V and 4 bases from J, the gap between germline ends came to 13 bases. The CDR3 is 14 amino acids. CDR3 residues: CSASLTDRYNEQFF. CDR3 coding DNA: TGCAGTGCTAGTCTGACAGACAGATACAATGAGCAGTTCTTC.

The chain links TRBV27 to TRBJ2-7; no reliable D call. This CDR3 contains 13 residues. CDR1 MNHEY and CDR2 SMNVEV come from the germline V gene (reference sequence). Deletions cut 4 bases from V and 3 bases from J, with 10 bases between. The CDR3 loop reads CASSSDTGYEQYF. Here the CDR3 DNA reads TGTGCCAGCAGTTCAGACACTGGCTACGAGCAGTACTTC.

This clone has just a few counts. The chain couples TRBV7-9 to TRBJ2-7; D possibly corresponds to TRBD2 (5 bases). This CDR3 is 16 amino acids long. The V and J ends lost 1 base and 6 bases respectively, with 19 bases between them. Germline loops: CDR1 SEHNR, CDR2 FQNEAQ (reference sequence). CDR3 sequence: CASSLVSAGVPSEQYF. CDR3 bases: TGTGCCAGCAGCTTAGTATCGGCCGGGGTGCCGAGCGAGCAGTACTTC.